The T cell receptor beta chain under discussion was sequenced for a study of PD-1 blockade in classical Hodgkin lymphoma. Study outcomes and limitations: A reduction in baseline TCR diversity was reportedly seen in newly diagnosed patients relative to healthy donors. Patients excluded were those beginning nivolumab under 1 year after ASCT.

Indicated time point: cycle 4 day 1 (C4D1), after six to seven weeks of nivolumab. Every patient relapsed after autologous stem cell transplantation, and brentuximab vedotin exposure varied. Here immunoSEQ multiplex PCR was the method, and the copy in TCRdb shows in-frame clones only, minus some. The table includes some 52,000 clones, about nine tenths detected once. Notes on this clone: The antigen remains unidentified.

The sequencing used peripheral blood mononuclear cells (PBMCs), collected before the fourth cycle of nivolumab. This TCR came from a human donor with classical Hodgkin lymphoma.

CDR3 residues: CASSLQRGWNTEAFF. CDR3 DNA: TGTGCCAGCAGTTTACAGCGGGGGTGGAACACTGAAGCTTTCTTT. The J gene is TRBJ1-1, the V gene TRBV27; possible D gene TRBD1, 5 bases. This CDR3 has 15 residues. CDR1 is MNHEY and CDR2 is SMNVEV in the germline V gene (reference sequence). V dropped 2 bases and J dropped 1 base, with 11 bases sitting between them.